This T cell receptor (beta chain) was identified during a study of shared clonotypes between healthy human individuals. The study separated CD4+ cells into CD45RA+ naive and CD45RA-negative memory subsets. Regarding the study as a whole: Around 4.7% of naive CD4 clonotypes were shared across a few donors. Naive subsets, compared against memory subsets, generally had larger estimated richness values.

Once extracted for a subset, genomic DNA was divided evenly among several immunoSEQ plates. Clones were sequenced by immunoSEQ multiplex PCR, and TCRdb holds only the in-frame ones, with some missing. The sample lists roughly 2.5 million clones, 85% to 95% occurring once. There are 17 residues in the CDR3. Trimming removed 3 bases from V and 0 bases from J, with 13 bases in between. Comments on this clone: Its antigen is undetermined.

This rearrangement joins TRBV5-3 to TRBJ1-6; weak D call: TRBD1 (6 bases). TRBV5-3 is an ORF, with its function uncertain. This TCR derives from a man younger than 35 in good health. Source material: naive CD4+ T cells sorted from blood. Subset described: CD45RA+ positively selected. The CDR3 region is CARSWTVVSSYNSPLHF. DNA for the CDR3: TGTGCCAGAAGCTGGACAGTAGTTTCCTCCTATAATTCACCCCTCCACTTT.